Shown below are 26 T cell receptor beta chains from a single sample sequenced in a study of T cells in Graves' hyperthyroidism and ophthalmopathy. Authors of the study amplified TCR beta CDR3 regions from RNA transcripts. The TCR CDR3 first-round RT-PCR relied on the HTBI primer set. TCRdb used MiXCR to reprocess the multiplex PCR reads, holding one entry per CDR3 protein. The sample shows approximately 380,000 distinct CDR3 sequences, more than 13% of them seen only once. The source material was blood. Receptor source: a man aged 45-65 years with Graves' ophthalmopathy.

In its sample, this clonotype was seen a few times. The chain employs TRBV7-2 and TRBJ1-5; maybe TRBD1 (6 bases). The V end was cut by 1 base, the J end by 3 bases, with 10 bases between. The germline CDR1 and CDR2 sequences are SGHTA and FQGNSA. The CDR3 sequence is 15 residues long. The DNA of the CDR3 is TGTGCCAGCAGCTTAGTTCAGGGGAACAATCAGCCCCAGCATTTT. It is translated as CASSLVQGNNQPQHF.

This clonotype was counted at least ten times. This chain uses TRBV10-3 with TRBJ2-5; D is unclear. The CDR3 totals 13 residues. Trimming left V 4 bases short and J 8 bases short, with 14 bases between. Germline V gene lookup returns CDR1 ENHRY and CDR2 SYGVKD. CDR3 sequence reads: CAISAGSPQTQYF. The CDR3 DNA reads TGTGCCATCAGTGCTGGCAGCCCCCAAACCCAGTACTTC.

This clonotype was detected many times. The chain recombines TRBV28 with TRBJ2-2, with D maybe TRBD2 (6 bases). Trimming shortened V by 5 bases and J by 3 bases, and 25 bases separated the two germline ends. CDR1 is MDHEN, CDR2 SYDVKM, per germline. The CDR3 length is 19 residues. The CDR3 DNA reads as TGTGCCAGCAGTGGCCGCGGGATCAACGCCGGGATAGACACCGGGGAGCTGTTTTTT. Translating gives CASSGRGINAGIDTGELFF.

In this sample, this clonotype turned up many times. The chain uses TRBV20-1 and TRBJ2-7; 9 bases match TRBD2. The CDR3 loop spans 13 amino acids. V lost 7 bases, J lost 2 bases, and 6 bases stayed unmatched. Germline V gene data show CDR1 as DFQATT and CDR2 as SNEGSKA (reference sequence). The DNA for the CDR3 is TGCAGTGTCCCGACTAGCGGTACCTACGAGCAGTACTTC. Residues: CSVPTSGTYEQYF.

This clonotype was recorded many times. The CDR3, as DNA: TGTGCCTGGAGTACTAGCGAATACGAGCAGTACTTC. Translating gives CAWSTSEYEQYF. The V call is TRBV30, the J call TRBJ2-7; 7 nucleotides line up with TRBD2. J was trimmed by 4 bases and V by 2 bases; bases with no gene match: 2. The germline CDR1 and CDR2 sequences are GTSNPN and SVGIG (reference sequence). The CDR3 is 12 residues long.

The chain carries TRBV28 and TRBJ2-3; no firm D call. V was pared by 5 bases and J by 5 bases, with 11 bases between. Germline V gives CDR1 MDHEN, CDR2 SYDVKM. This CDR3 has 13 residues. The CDR3: CASSQPTEDTQYF. CDR3 DNA: TGTGCCAGCAGTCAACCGACTGAAGATACGCAGTATTTT.

This clonotype was counted many times. The chain combines TRBV13 with TRBJ2-3; D is undetermined. Between the trimmed V and J ends, which lost 5 bases and 0 bases, there was a span of 9 bases. CDR1 and CDR2 (germline): PRHDT, FYEKMQ (reference sequence). CDR3 length: 14 residues. This CDR3 reads CASSGRTSTDTQYF. CDR3 nucleotides: TGTGCCAGCAGCGGCCGTACTAGCACAGATACGCAGTATTTT.

Ten or more counts support this clonotype. The rearrangement joins TRBV2 to TRBJ2-5; no reliable D call. CDR1 and CDR2 (germline): SNHLY, FYNNEI. Deletions cut 3 bases from V and 5 bases from J, with 1 base between. CDR3 length: 10 amino acids. CDR3 in DNA: TGTGCCAGCAGTGATGAGACCCAGTACTTC. Amino acids: CASSDETQYF.

This clonotype has only a few counts. The rearrangement joins TRBV20-1 to TRBJ2-3, with TRBD2 identical over 8 bases. This CDR3 has 14 residues. The V gene's germline CDR1 is DFQATT and CDR2 SNEGSKA (reference sequence). V lost 3 bases and J lost 4; bases outside the gene matches: 6. Here the CDR3 DNA reads TGCAGTGCTAGGTGGGCGGGAGGCCCAGATACGCAGTATTTT. Its translation: CSARWAGGPDTQYF.

This clonotype has at least ten counts. The chain combines TRBV5-6 with TRBJ1-1; D not resolved. Trimming cost V 2 bases and J 0 bases, with 14 bases left between them. The V gene's germline CDR1 is SGHDT and CDR2 YYEEEE. The CDR3 has 16 amino acids. As DNA, the CDR3 is TGTGCCAGCAGCTTTCCCCGGGGAAACATGAACACTGAAGCTTTCTTT. Residues: CASSFPRGNMNTEAFF.

The V and J genes are TRBV28 and TRBJ2-5, with TRBD2 matching over 8 bases. With 4 bases clipped from V and 7 bases from J, the junction kept 11 bases outside the gene matches. The CDR3 is 15 residues long. In germline, CDR1 is MDHEN, CDR2 SYDVKM. CDR3 sequence: CASSSKAGVIGTQYF. CDR3 coding DNA: TGTGCCAGCAGTTCGAAAGCGGGAGTTATAGGGACCCAGTACTTC.

V and J are TRBV27 and TRBJ2-1; 9 nucleotides agree with TRBD2. CDR1 MNHEY and CDR2 SMNVEV come from the germline V gene (reference sequence). With V trimmed by 5 bases and J by 3 bases, 8 bases remained unmatched. The CDR3 length is 16 residues. CDR3 DNA: TGTGCCAGCAGTGATGCAACTAGCGGGTTCTACAATGAGCAGTTCTTC. Amino acid sequence: CASSDATSGFYNEQFF.

This clonotype was seen many times. This chain joins TRBV28 and TRBJ1-1; D uncertain. V was clipped by 1 base and J by 1 base, with 7 bases between them. The CDR3 has 14 residues. Germline loops: CDR1 MDHEN, CDR2 SYDVKM. CDR3 nucleotide sequence: TGTGCCAGCAGTTTATTTCCGGGGAACACTGAAGCTTTCTTT. Protein product: CASSLFPGNTEAFF.

With respect to this clonotype: A clone one base away is much larger, so this may be a read error. The chain recombines TRBV7-3 with TRBJ1-4; TRBD1 is a possible D gene (5 bases). This CDR3 is 15 amino acids long. CDR1 is SGHTA and CDR2 is FQGTGA in the germline V gene. Deletions cut 7 bases from V and 10 bases from J, with 22 bases between. The CDR3 spells CASISPGSSGRKLFF. CDR3 bases: TGTGCCAGCATCTCGCCAGGGTCCTCTGGTAGAAAACTGTTTTTT.

This chain joins TRBV19 and TRBJ1-1, with 7 bases lining up with TRBD1. There are 14 residues in the CDR3. Germline CDR1 is LNHDA and CDR2 is SQIVND (reference sequence). The trim removed 3 bases at V and 1 base at J, leaving 2 bases unmatched. CDR3 DNA: TGTGCCAGTAGTATCAACAGGGGGAACACTGAAGCTTTCTTT. The encoded protein is CASSINRGNTEAFF. Based on the CDR3 plus reference TRBV19 and TRBJ1-1, the full variable domain is DGGITQSPKYLFRKEGQNVTLSCEQNLNHDAMYWYRQDPGQGLRLIYYSQIVNDFQKGDIAEGYSVSREKKESFPLTVTSAQKNPTAFYLCASSINRGNTEAFFGQGTRLTVV.

This clonotype was recorded many times. V gene TRBV15 combines with J gene TRBJ2-7, with TRBD2 as a possible D gene (6 bases). V gave up 2 bases and J gave up 1 base, with 9 bases separating them. Germline V CDR1 and CDR2: LNHNV, YYDKDF (reference sequence). The CDR3 sequence is 14 residues long. CDR3 nucleotide sequence: TGTGCCACCAGCAGAACCGGGGGATCCTACGAGCAGTACTTC. It yields the protein CATSRTGGSYEQYF. Complete variable domain (other parts from reference TRBV15 and TRBJ2-7): DAMVIQNPRYQVTQFGKPVTLSCSQTLNHNVMYWYQQKSSQAPKLLFHYYDKDFNNEADTPDNFQSRRPNTSFCFLDIRSPGLGDTAMYLCATSRTGGSYEQYFGPGTRLTVT.

Comment on this clonotype: This may be a read error, as it is one base from a much larger clone. The J gene is TRBJ2-6, the V gene TRBV18; D is undetermined. Deletions cut 2 bases from V and 0 bases from J, with 2 bases between. This CDR3 comprises 14 residues. The germline gives CDR1 KGHSH, CDR2 LQKENI. The CDR3: CASSPISGANVLTF. In DNA form, the CDR3 reads TGTGCCAGCTCACCAATCTCTGGGGCCAACGTCCTGACTTTC.

The sample holds many counts of this clonotype. The chain joins TRBV7-9 to TRBJ1-4, with TRBD1 identical over 8 bases. The CDR3 extends over 14 amino acids. Per germline, CDR1 SEHNR and CDR2 FQNEAQ (reference sequence). With 5 bases clipped from V and 4 bases from J, the junction kept 3 bases outside the gene matches. This CDR3 reads CASSRTGGNEKLFF. Here the CDR3 DNA reads TGTGCCAGCAGCCGAACAGGGGGTAATGAAAAACTGTTTTTT.

This chain links TRBV4-1 with TRBJ2-5; tentative D call: TRBD2 (5 bases). The CDR3 contains 15 residues. Trimming removed 0 bases at V and 4 bases at J, with 12 bases between. The germline CDR1 and CDR2 sequences are MGHRA and YSYEKL. The CDR3 DNA reads TGCGCCAGCAGCCAAGAAGAGACTAACCCAGAGACCCAGTACTTC. Its translation is CASSQEETNPETQYF.

Many counts were recorded for this clonotype. The chain carries TRBV15 and TRBJ2-1; TRBD1 matches at 9 bases. The V and J ends lost 5 bases and 5 bases, in that order; junction bases with no gene match: 7. The CDR3 length is 15 residues. Germline V gene lookup returns CDR1 LNHNV and CDR2 YYDKDF (reference sequence). DNA of the CDR3: TGTGCCACCAGCGGAGGACAGGGGATTAACAATGAGCAGTTCTTC. Protein sequence: CATSGGQGINNEQFF.

This clonotype was picked up many times. V is TRBV11-2 and J is TRBJ1-1; no reliable D call. This CDR3 spans 16 amino acids. In germline, CDR1 is SGHAT, CDR2 FQNNGV. V was trimmed by 2 bases and J by 0 bases, leaving 13 bases between them. In DNA, the CDR3 is TGTGCCAGCAGCTTACCCGCGAATAGGATGAACACTGAAGCTTTCTTT. Translated, it gives CASSLPANRMNTEAFF.

This clonotype was seen a few times. This chain joins TRBV12-3 or TRBV12-4 and TRBJ1-4, with D unresolved. The V and J ends lost 3 bases and 7 bases respectively, with 12 bases between them. This CDR3 spans 14 amino acids. The CDR3 is CASSFVGESEKLFF. The CDR3 bases are TGTGCCAGCAGTTTTGTGGGTGAGAGTGAAAAACTGTTTTTT.

The rearrangement links TRBV5-4 to TRBJ1-1; D remains unclear. This CDR3 is built from 13 residues. Looked up from germline, CDR1 is SGHNT and CDR2 is YYREEE (reference sequence). Trimming removed 3 bases at V and 11 bases at J, with 17 bases between. The CDR3 DNA reads as TGTGCCAGCAGCTCTGAGTTCGGGCTTGAGGCTTTCTTT. As protein: CASSSEFGLEAFF. Full variable domain (outside the CDR3, taken from reference TRBV5-4 and TRBJ1-1): ETGVTQSPTHLIKTRGQQVTLRCSSQSGHNTVSWYQQALGQGPQFIFQYYREEENGRGNFPPRFSGLQFPNYSSELNVNALELDDSALYLCASSSEFGLEAFFGQGTRLTVV.

For this clonotype: A clone one base away is much larger, so this may be a read error. The chain joins TRBV6-9 to TRBJ1-1; D ambiguous. Germline V lookup: CDR1 MNHGY, CDR2 SVAAGI. Trimming pared 3 bases from V and 7 bases from J, leaving 9 bases between. The CDR3 totals 12 residues. The CDR3 loop is CASSYLGSEAFF. The CDR3, as DNA: TGTGCCAGCAGTTACCTGGGCAGTGAAGCTTTCTTT.

This clonotype has ten or more counts. V is TRBV7-8 and J is TRBJ2-1; 9 bases are a match to TRBD2. CDR3 length: 17 residues. Germline CDR1 SGHVS, CDR2 FQNEAQ. V shed 5 bases, J shed 4 bases, and the junction held 12 bases outside the gene matches. CDR3 sequence reads: CASSQWGVSGSYNEQFF. In DNA, the CDR3 is TGTGCCAGCAGCCAATGGGGTGTTAGCGGGAGTTACAATGAGCAGTTCTTC.

This clonotype showed up many times. The V gene is TRBV6-5, the J gene TRBJ2-7; 10 nucleotides agree with TRBD2. V dropped 0 bases and J dropped 5; count of bases not matched to a gene: 13. Germline CDR1 MNHEY, CDR2 SVGAGI. This CDR3 contains 18 residues. CDR3 coding DNA: TGTGCCAGCAGTTACTCGATTATAGCTAGCGGGAGAATAAACGAGCAGTACTTC. It specifies CASSYSIIASGRINEQYF.